This T cell receptor (beta chain) was observed in a study of PD-1 blockade in classical Hodgkin lymphoma. Generated by immunoSEQ multiplex PCR, the TCRdb table keeps only in-frame clones and is missing some. The sample records 25,000 to 30,000 clones, about four fifths being singletons. For this clone: Its antigen is unknown.

Study-wide points: Reported baseline diversity: healthy donors highest, relapsed/refractory patients lowest. Patients were excluded if nivolumab began under 1 year after ASCT (the autologous transplant).

Stated time point: cycle 4 day 1 (C4D1), after 5 to 7 weeks of nivolumab. In every patient, relapse followed autologous stem cell transplantation, while exposure to brentuximab vedotin differed. J was trimmed by 4 bases and V by 3 bases; bases with no gene match: 6. CDR1 and CDR2 from the germline V gene are MGHDK and SYGVNS. There are 15 residues in the CDR3. The specimen comprised peripheral blood mononuclear cells (PBMCs), sampled before the fourth cycle of nivolumab. The V and J genes are TRBV25-1 and TRBJ2-1, with 7 bases that match TRBD1. The receptor was isolated from a human donor with classical Hodgkin lymphoma. CDR3 DNA: TGTGCCAGCAGTGACAGGGGGTCGCAATACAATGAGCAGTTCTTC. It specifies CASSDRGSQYNEQFF.